The next 28 T cell receptor beta chains were all read from a single sample in a study of cytomegalovirus exposure and HLA in healthy donors. The study ran its PCR with 60 Vbeta and 13 Jbeta primers. Libraries were prepared by immunoSEQ multiplex PCR; TCRdb keeps only in-frame clonotypes and omits some of them. The sample contains around 190,000 clones, 81% of which appear only once. Sample: PBMCs. Every receptor here comes from a man aged 40-55 years in good health and CMV-seropositive.

This rearrangement joins TRBV27 to TRBJ2-7; TRBD1 is a possible D gene (5 bases). Germline V gives CDR1 MNHEY, CDR2 SMNVEV (reference sequence). The CDR3 consists of 19 residues. The germline V and J ends were trimmed by 5 bases and 0 bases, with 26 bases remaining between them. Written as DNA, the CDR3 is TGTGCCAGCAGTCCCTCCGTGGCAGGGTCACTTCGAAGCTCCTACGAGCAGTACTTC. Translated, it gives CASSPSVAGSLRSSYEQYF.

This chain links TRBV7-3 with TRBJ2-1, with 13 positions matching TRBD2. The CDR3 has 18 residues. With 2 bases clipped from V and 2 bases from J, the junction kept 6 bases outside the gene matches. Per germline, CDR1 SGHTA and CDR2 FQGTGA. The CDR3 spells CASSLSRTSGRAYNEQFF. The CDR3, as DNA: TGTGCCAGCAGCTTATCTAGGACTAGCGGGAGAGCCTACAATGAGCAGTTCTTC.

CDR3 coding DNA: TGTGCCAGCAGTCCTACTAGCGGGGCCCGCGATACGCAGTATTTT. This encodes CASSPTSGARDTQYF. The rearrangement joins TRBV2 to TRBJ2-3; TRBD2 matches 10 bases. V gave up 5 bases and J gave up 6 bases; unmatched junction bases: 8. The germline V gene has CDR1 SNHLY and CDR2 FYNNEI. CDR3 length: 15 amino acids.

The chain uses TRBV6-6 and TRBJ1-6, with a possible D match to TRBD1 (6 bases). Germline V gives CDR1 MNHNY, CDR2 SVGAGI (reference sequence). Trimming left V 5 bases short and J 10 bases short, with 15 bases between. The CDR3 totals 14 residues. CDR3 nucleotides: TGTGCCAGCAGTCTTACAGGGCTTGGCTCACCCCTCCACTTT. It codes for CASSLTGLGSPLHF.

J is TRBJ1-4 and V is TRBV18; possibly TRBD1 for D (6 bases). V lost 3 bases to trimming and J lost 8 bases, with 13 bases between them. This CDR3 is 14 amino acids long. Germline CDR1 is KGHSH and CDR2 is LQKENI. As DNA, the CDR3 is TGTGCCAGCTCACCGGGCAGGGGAGCGGAAAAACTGTTTTTT. Its protein is CASSPGRGAEKLFF. The full variable domain, its missing parts supplied by reference TRBV18 and TRBJ1-4, is NAGVMQNPRHLVRRRGQEARLRCSPMKGHSHVYWYRQLPEEGLKFMVYLQKENIIDESGMPKERFSAEFPKEGPSILRIQQVVRGDSAAYFCASSPGRGAEKLFFGSGTQLSVL.

V gene TRBV9 combines with J gene TRBJ2-1, with D uncertain. CDR3 length equals 18 residues. V lost 0 bases and J lost 0, with 16 bases in between. Per the germline V gene, CDR1 is SGDLS and CDR2 is YYNGEE. CDR3 bases: TGTGCCAGCAGCGTAGAACCCCAAAACCGCTACTCCTACAATGAGCAGTTCTTC. It yields the protein CASSVEPQNRYSYNEQFF.

The chain joins TRBV7-9 to TRBJ2-6; unclear D gene. Germline V CDR1 and CDR2: SEHNR, FQNEAQ (reference sequence). The CDR3 totals 15 residues. The V end was cut by 5 bases, the J end by 0 bases, with 8 bases between. The CDR3 here is CASSDMSSGANVLTF. The CDR3 DNA reads as TGTGCCAGCAGCGATATGAGCTCTGGGGCCAACGTCCTGACTTTC.

V usage is TRBV27 and J usage is TRBJ2-2; unclear D gene. CDR1 is MNHEY and CDR2 is SMNVEV in the germline V gene (reference sequence). Trimming removed 4 bases from V and 6 bases from J, with 9 bases in between. The CDR3 loop spans 13 amino acids. The CDR3 region is CASSSVIAGELFF. CDR3 in DNA: TGTGCCAGCAGTTCGGTTATCGCCGGGGAGCTGTTTTTT.

The chain uses TRBV28 and TRBJ1-4, with D tentatively TRBD1 (6 bases). This CDR3 has 14 amino acids. The ends were cut back, 4 bases at V and 4 bases at J, with 10 bases in the middle. CDR1 is MDHEN and CDR2 is SYDVKM in the germline V gene. For the CDR3, the DNA is TGTGCCAGCAGTTCCGGACAGATTAATGAAAAACTGTTTTTT. It codes for CASSSGQINEKLFF.

This rearrangement joins TRBV2 to TRBJ1-1, with TRBD1 identical over 7 bases. CDR1 is SNHLY and CDR2 is FYNNEI in the germline V gene. CDR3 size: 15 residues. Trimming cost V 2 bases and J 2 bases; bases outside gene matches: 5. CDR3 nucleotides: TGTGCCAGCAGTGAACTTGGGACAGTTAACACTGAAGCTTTCTTT. Translated, it gives CASSELGTVNTEAFF.

This clone was observed a few times. The rearrangement joins TRBV7-9 to TRBJ2-5; D is perhaps TRBD2 (5 bases). The CDR3 length is 12 residues. V was shortened by 2 bases and J by 5 bases, with 6 bases between the two germline ends. Germline CDR1 SEHNR, CDR2 FQNEAQ (reference sequence). CDR3 amino acids: CASSLPGETQYF. CDR3 DNA: TGTGCCAGCAGCTTACCGGGGGAGACCCAGTACTTC.

The V and J genes are TRBV13 and TRBJ2-1, with TRBD2 matching over 15 bases. After removal of 5 bases from V and 4 bases from J, the junction contained 9 bases not matched to a gene. Germline values: CDR1 PRHDT, CDR2 FYEKMQ (reference sequence). The CDR3 spans 18 residues. CDR3 nucleotides: TGTGCCAGCAGCCTTACCGGACTAGCGGGAGGGAGATACAATGAGCAGTTCTTC. Amino acid sequence: CASSLTGLAGGRYNEQFF.

CDR3 loop: CASSVTGLAGVNTQYF. The CDR3 DNA reads TGCGCCAGCAGCGTCACGGGACTAGCGGGAGTTAATACGCAGTATTTT. This chain joins TRBV5-1 and TRBJ2-3, with 14 bases aligning to TRBD2. Per germline, CDR1 SGHRS and CDR2 YFSETQ. The V gene end was trimmed by 4 bases and the J gene end by 7 bases; junction bases not matched to a gene: 8. The CDR3 extends over 16 amino acids.

V and J are TRBV29-1 and TRBJ2-3; 8 nucleotides align to TRBD2. Germline values: CDR1 SQVTM, CDR2 ANQGSEA. The CDR3 extends over 14 amino acids. V trimming: 6 bases; J trimming: 2 bases; junction bases outside the gene matches: 7. The CDR3 sequence: CSVEGSGNTDTQYF. The CDR3 DNA follows: TGCAGCGTCGAGGGTAGCGGGAACACAGATACGCAGTATTTT.

Written as DNA, the CDR3 is TGTGCCAGCAGCTTAGCGCAGGGCGAAAAACTGTTTTTT. It encodes CASSLAQGEKLFF. V is TRBV7-9 and J is TRBJ1-4; perhaps TRBD1 as D (5 bases). Per the germline V gene, CDR1 is SEHNR and CDR2 is FQNEAQ (reference sequence). CDR3 length: 13 residues. Between the trimmed V and J ends, which lost 0 bases and 8 bases, there was a span of 7 bases.

The chain uses TRBV30 and TRBJ2-7; TRBD1 matches at 9 bases. Germline V CDR1 and CDR2: GTSNPN, SVGIG (reference sequence). The CDR3 totals 12 residues. Losses at the gene ends were 3 bases for V and 5 bases for J; bases not matched to a gene: 2. The CDR3 region has the DNA TGTGCCTGGAGCCGGACAGGGGACGAGCAGTACTTC. It translates to CAWSRTGDEQYF.

The CDR3 here is CAWSPGTGLGANVLTF. CDR3 in DNA: TGTGCCTGGAGTCCCGGGACAGGGCTCGGGGCCAACGTCCTGACTTTC. The chain combines TRBV30 with TRBJ2-6, with 9 nucleotides matching TRBD1. This CDR3 comprises 16 residues. The V gene's germline CDR1 is GTSNPN and CDR2 SVGIG (reference sequence). Germline trimming cut 2 bases from V and 4 bases from J; bases unmatched to any gene: 6.

The chain couples TRBV11-3 to TRBJ2-5, with TRBD1 identical over 10 bases. There are 15 residues in the CDR3. Trimming removed 4 bases from V and 5 bases from J; junction bases left unmatched: 7. The germline CDR1 and CDR2 sequences are SGHNT and YENEEA. The CDR3 spells CASSSGTGAWETQYF. The CDR3 nucleotides are TGTGCCAGCAGCTCCGGGACAGGGGCTTGGGAGACCCAGTACTTC.

The chain joins TRBV10-3 to TRBJ2-7; TRBD1 matches at 11 bases. The CDR3 loop spans 14 amino acids. Germline-derived CDR1 and CDR2 are ENHRY and SYGVKD. Trimming at V came to 3 bases and at J to 4 bases, leaving 2 bases not matched to a gene. CDR3 residues: CAISEGTGGYEQYF. As DNA, the CDR3 is TGTGCCATCAGTGAAGGGACAGGGGGTTACGAGCAGTACTTC.

The V and J genes are TRBV7-8 and TRBJ2-7; TRBD2 aligns across 9 bases. Trimming removed 4 bases from V and 7 bases from J; junction bases left unmatched: 14. The germline V gene has CDR1 SGHVS and CDR2 FQNEAQ. The CDR3 runs to 16 residues. The CDR3 reads CASSSELAGAVTEQYF. The DNA of the CDR3 is TGTGCCAGCAGCTCCGAACTAGCGGGCGCCGTCACGGAGCAGTACTTC.

This clone was seen a few times. The rearrangement joins TRBV5-1 to TRBJ2-5; weak D call: TRBD2 (5 bases). The CDR3 spans 14 residues. Germline V CDR1 and CDR2: SGHRS, YFSETQ. V dropped 0 bases and J dropped 1 base, with 7 bases sitting between them. The CDR3 nucleotides read TGCGCCAGCAGCTTGGCTAGCTTCCAAGAGACCCAGTACTTC. It translates to CASSLASFQETQYF.

The rearrangement links TRBV13 to TRBJ1-1; D might be TRBD1 (5 bases). This CDR3 spans 13 amino acids. The germline V and J ends were trimmed by 0 bases and 3 bases, with 5 bases remaining between them. Germline lookup yields CDR1 PRHDT and CDR2 FYEKMQ (reference sequence). CDR3 sequence (DNA): TGTGCCAGCAGCTTAGGAGGGGACACTGAAGCTTTCTTT. Residues: CASSLGGDTEAFF.

This clone was seen just once. This chain uses TRBV5-4 with TRBJ2-2; 8 positions agree with TRBD1. Trimming cost V 0 bases and J 0 bases; bases outside gene matches: 1. The CDR3 covers 16 residues. Germline V CDR1 and CDR2: SGHNT, YYREEE (reference sequence). CDR3 amino acids: CASSLGDRSNTGELFF. In nucleotides, the CDR3 is TGTGCCAGCAGCTTGGGGGACAGGTCGAACACCGGGGAGCTGTTTTTT.

This rearrangement joins TRBV14 to TRBJ1-3; D is ambiguous. Germline V gene sequence: CDR1 SGHDN, CDR2 FVKESK. This CDR3 region has 14 residues. With 1 base removed from V and 3 bases from J, the gap between germline ends came to 7 bases. The CDR3 is CASSQVSYGNTIYF. The CDR3 nucleotides read TGTGCCAGCAGCCAAGTGTCTTATGGAAACACCATATATTTT.

This chain uses TRBV6-6 with TRBJ1-1, with 7 nucleotides matching TRBD1. Trimming cost V 5 bases and J 14 bases; bases outside gene matches: 11. This CDR3 has 12 amino acids. Germline V gene sequence: CDR1 MNHNY, CDR2 SVGAGI (reference sequence). This CDR3 reads CASSHAWDRSFF. The CDR3 nucleotides are TGTGCCAGCAGTCACGCCTGGGACAGATCCTTCTTT.

The V call is TRBV10-3, the J call TRBJ2-2, with D possibly TRBD1 on 6 matching bases. V was trimmed by 0 bases and J by 4 bases, leaving 15 bases between them. The CDR3 has 17 residues. Germline loops: CDR1 ENHRY, CDR2 SYGVKD. CDR3: CAISESSQGSVTGELFF. The CDR3 bases are TGTGCCATCAGTGAGTCGAGCCAGGGGTCTGTCACCGGGGAGCTGTTTTTT.

The CDR3 sequence: CASSTRGGTEYEQYF. For the CDR3, the DNA is TGTGCCAGCAGCACCAGAGGGGGTACGGAGTACGAGCAGTACTTC. The chain links TRBV7-9 to TRBJ2-7; possible D gene TRBD1, 6 bases. Germline values: CDR1 SEHNR, CDR2 FQNEAQ (reference sequence). This CDR3 is 15 amino acids long. Between the trimmed V and J ends, which lost 5 bases and 4 bases, there was a span of 18 bases.

The chain combines TRBV4-2 with TRBJ1-5; a weak D match, TRBD1 (5 bases). CDR3 length: 15 amino acids. Germline V gene sequence: CDR1 LGHNA, CDR2 YNFKEQ. Trimming pared 0 bases from V and 8 bases from J, leaving 14 bases between. This CDR3 reads CASSQDPQGGKPQHF. CDR3 DNA: TGTGCCAGCAGCCAAGATCCGCAGGGTGGGAAGCCCCAGCATTTT.